This is a list of T cell receptor beta chains from one sample in a study of technical replicates of blood from a handful of donors. TCRdb's copy holds only in-frame clones and misses some; the assay was immunoSEQ multiplex PCR. The sample has fewer than 85,000 clones; just under 95% are singletons. Input material: T cells isolated from PBMCs. Receptors were obtained from a human donor in good health. The CDR3 runs from the conserved cysteine through the conserved F or W. Fields, in order: J gene, clone size, D gene, V gene, CDR3 protein, CDR3 DNA. The D gene is left open where the match is weak. Size tells how often a clone was seen (once, few, many) or the class of an expanded clone, and some rows leave it out.

J gene: TRBJ1-1; clone size: NA; D gene: NA; V gene: TRBV2; CDR3 protein: CASSRQISEAFF; CDR3 DNA: TGTGCCAGCAGTAGACAGATCTCTGAAGCTTTCTTT
J gene: TRBJ2-5; clone size: NA; D gene: TRBD2; V gene: TRBV2; CDR3 protein: CASRGAGGTETQYF; CDR3 DNA: TGTGCCAGCAGGGGAGCGGGAGGCACCGAGACCCAGTACTTC
J gene: TRBJ2-5; clone size: NA; D gene: NA; V gene: TRBV19; CDR3 protein: CASRSGIGETQYF; CDR3 DNA: TGTGCCAGTAGGTCAGGGATAGGAGAGACCCAGTACTTC
J gene: TRBJ1-5; clone size: NA; D gene: NA; V gene: TRBV5-3; CDR3 protein: CARSEDRHNQPQHF; CDR3 DNA: TGTGCCAGAAGCGAGGACAGACACAATCAGCCCCAGCATTTT
J gene: TRBJ2-7; clone size: NA; D gene: NA; V gene: TRBV5-1; CDR3 protein: CASSLGYRDNSYEQYF; CDR3 DNA: TGCGCCAGCAGCTTGGGATACCGGGACAACTCCTACGAGCAGTACTTC
J gene: TRBJ2-3; clone size: NA; D gene: TRBD2; V gene: TRBV6-1; CDR3 protein: CASSVAGGGINTDTQYF; CDR3 DNA: TGTGCCAGCAGTGTAGCTGGCGGGGGGATTAACACAGATACGCAGTATTTT
J gene: TRBJ2-7; clone size: NA; D gene: NA; V gene: TRBV5-1; CDR3 protein: CASSATPPTYEQYF; CDR3 DNA: TGCGCCAGCAGCGCCACCCCGCCTACCTACGAGCAGTACTTC
J gene: TRBJ1-2; clone size: NA; D gene: TRBD1; V gene: TRBV7-9; CDR3 protein: CASSLLGQGAANYGYTF; CDR3 DNA: TGTGCCAGCAGCTTATTGGGACAGGGGGCTGCTAACTATGGCTACACCTTC
J gene: TRBJ1-1; clone size: NA; D gene: TRBD1; V gene: TRBV19; CDR3 protein: CASSTWTGMNTEAFF; CDR3 DNA: TGTGCCAGTAGTACGTGGACAGGGATGAACACTGAAGCTTTCTTT
J gene: TRBJ2-1; clone size: NA; D gene: TRBD2; V gene: TRBV29-1; CDR3 protein: CSVATSGNGNEQFF; CDR3 DNA: TGCAGCGTTGCGACTAGCGGGAACGGCAATGAGCAGTTCTTC
J gene: TRBJ1-4; clone size: NA; D gene: NA; V gene: TRBV6-1; CDR3 protein: CASSEWGPRLFF; CDR3 DNA: TGTGCCAGCAGTGAATGGGGCCCGAGACTGTTTTTT
J gene: TRBJ2-3; clone size: NA; D gene: NA; V gene: TRBV5-1; CDR3 protein: CASSLGATDTQYF; CDR3 DNA: TGCGCCAGTTCCTTGGGGGCCACAGATACGCAGTATTTT
J gene: TRBJ2-2; clone size: NA; D gene: NA; V gene: TRBV5-6; CDR3 protein: CASSLWKHGGTGELFF; CDR3 DNA: TGTGCCAGCAGCTTGTGGAAACACGGGGGCACCGGGGAGCTGTTTTTT
J gene: TRBJ1-2; clone size: NA; D gene: TRBD1; V gene: TRBV5-1; CDR3 protein: CASSLLQGGYGYTF; CDR3 DNA: TGCGCCAGCAGCTTACTACAGGGGGGCTATGGCTACACCTTC
J gene: TRBJ2-5; clone size: NA; D gene: NA; V gene: TRBV6-1; CDR3 protein: CASSEIAGGVFGQETQYF; CDR3 DNA: TGTGCCAGCAGTGAAATTGCGGGCGGGGTCTTCGGCCAAGAGACCCAGTACTTC
J gene: TRBJ2-1; clone size: NA; D gene: TRBD1; V gene: TRBV19; CDR3 protein: CASSPDRSGNEQFF; CDR3 DNA: TGTGCCAGTAGCCCGGACAGGTCGGGGAATGAGCAGTTCTTC
J gene: TRBJ2-7; clone size: NA; D gene: NA; V gene: TRBV10-3; CDR3 protein: CAISAGRGLKTYEQYF; CDR3 DNA: TGTGCCATCAGTGCAGGTCGGGGGTTGAAGACCTACGAGCAGTACTTC
J gene: TRBJ1-6; clone size: once; D gene: NA; V gene: TRBV4-1; CDR3 protein: CASSQTLLQGNSPLHF; CDR3 DNA: TGCGCCAGCAGCCAAACTTTACTTCAGGGGAATTCACCCCTCCACTTT
J gene: TRBJ2-7; clone size: NA; D gene: NA; V gene: TRBV5-1; CDR3 protein: CASSLRTDYEQYF; CDR3 DNA: TGCGCCAGCAGCTTACGGACAGACTACGAGCAGTACTTC
J gene: TRBJ1-2; clone size: NA; D gene: NA; V gene: TRBV5-1; CDR3 protein: CASSLVARAGYGYTF; CDR3 DNA: TGCGCCAGCAGCTTGGTGGCCAGGGCTGGGTATGGCTACACCTTC
J gene: TRBJ2-1; clone size: NA; D gene: NA; V gene: TRBV7-8; CDR3 protein: CASSPGRGSYNEQFF; CDR3 DNA: TGTGCCAGCAGCCCTGGAAGGGGGTCCTACAATGAGCAGTTCTTC
J gene: TRBJ2-7; clone size: few; D gene: NA; V gene: TRBV11-3; CDR3 protein: CASSSPAGTYYF; CDR3 DNA: TGTGCCAGCAGCTCACCAGCCGGGACATATTACTTC
J gene: TRBJ1-2; clone size: NA; D gene: NA; V gene: TRBV4-2; CDR3 protein: CASSQDLAGSNYGYTF; CDR3 DNA: TGTGCCAGCAGCCAAGATCTGGCGGGTTCTAACTATGGCTACACCTTC
J gene: TRBJ1-2; clone size: NA; D gene: NA; V gene: TRBV4-1; CDR3 protein: CASSQEPRAGLNYGYTF; CDR3 DNA: TGCGCCAGCAGCCAAGAACCCCGGGCCGGACTTAACTATGGCTACACCTTC
J gene: TRBJ2-4; clone size: NA; D gene: TRBD1; V gene: TRBV14; CDR3 protein: CASSQGTGRAKNIQYF; CDR3 DNA: TGTGCCAGCAGCCAGGGGACAGGGCGAGCCAAAAACATTCAGTACTTC
J gene: TRBJ2-7; clone size: NA; D gene: TRBD1; V gene: TRBV6-5; CDR3 protein: CASSFRQGQIYEQYF; CDR3 DNA: TGTGCCAGCAGTTTCCGACAGGGCCAGATCTACGAGCAGTACTTC
J gene: TRBJ2-7; clone size: NA; D gene: TRBD1; V gene: TRBV5-4; CDR3 protein: CASRGQVTSLEQYF; CDR3 DNA: TGTGCCAGCAGAGGACAGGTTACTTCCCTCGAGCAGTACTTC
J gene: TRBJ1-3; clone size: NA; D gene: NA; V gene: TRBV2; CDR3 protein: CASSPGGSGNTIYF; CDR3 DNA: TGTGCCAGCAGCCCCGGGGGCTCTGGAAACACCATATATTTT
J gene: TRBJ2-1; clone size: once; D gene: NA; V gene: TRBV29-1; CDR3 protein: CSVEDNKRKYNEQFF; CDR3 DNA: TGCAGCGTTGAAGATAACAAGCGGAAATACAATGAGCAGTTCTTC
J gene: TRBJ2-1; clone size: NA; D gene: TRBD1; V gene: TRBV5-1; CDR3 protein: CASGKDRADDEQFF; CDR3 DNA: TGCGCCAGCGGAAAGGACAGGGCTGACGATGAGCAGTTCTTC
J gene: TRBJ2-7; clone size: NA; D gene: NA; V gene: TRBV10-1; CDR3 protein: CASSRQVAGEQYF; CDR3 DNA: TGCGCCAGCAGCCGACAGGTAGCGGGCGAGCAGTACTTC
J gene: TRBJ2-7; clone size: once; D gene: TRBD2; V gene: TRBV2; CDR3 protein: CASSTGLAGTTWAYF; CDR3 DNA: TGTGCCAGCAGTACTGGACTAGCGGGGACCACGTGGGCCTACTTC
J gene: TRBJ2-5; clone size: NA; D gene: TRBD2; V gene: TRBV9; CDR3 protein: CASSVELAGVGETQYF; CDR3 DNA: TGTGCCAGCAGCGTAGAACTAGCGGGAGTTGGTGAGACCCAGTACTTC
J gene: TRBJ2-7; clone size: once; D gene: NA; V gene: TRBV6-6; CDR3 protein: CASSFIGLASYEQYF; CDR3 DNA: TGTGCCAGCAGTTTTATCGGGTTGGCATCCTACGAGCAGTACTTC
J gene: TRBJ1-2; clone size: NA; D gene: NA; V gene: TRBV14; CDR3 protein: CASSQAGHLIYGYTF; CDR3 DNA: TGTGCCAGCAGCCAAGCGGGACACCTGATCTATGGCTACACCTTC
J gene: TRBJ1-2; clone size: once; D gene: NA; V gene: TRBV5-4; CDR3 protein: CASSLWGRGYGYTF; CDR3 DNA: TGTGCCAGCAGTTTGTGGGGGCGCGGGTATGGCTACACCTTC
J gene: TRBJ2-1; clone size: NA; D gene: TRBD2; V gene: TRBV4-2; CDR3 protein: CASSLRTSDEQFF; CDR3 DNA: TGTGCCAGCAGCCTACGGACTAGCGATGAGCAGTTCTTC
J gene: TRBJ2-1; clone size: once; D gene: NA; V gene: TRBV6-1; CDR3 protein: CASSDSYNEQFF; CDR3 DNA: TGTGCCAGCAGCGACAGTTACAATGAGCAGTTCTTC
J gene: TRBJ1-1; clone size: NA; D gene: NA; V gene: TRBV7-9; CDR3 protein: CASSSRESGHLNTEAFF; CDR3 DNA: TGTGCCAGCAGCTCGAGAGAATCCGGACATTTGAACACTGAAGCTTTCTTT